These T cell receptor beta chains were read from a single sample in a study of T cells in Graves' hyperthyroidism and ophthalmopathy. In TCRdb, the multiplex PCR reads were re-called with MiXCR into one record per CDR3 protein. In the table there are roughly 720,000 distinct CDR3 sequences, about 18% of which are singletons. Source material: blood. Source of these receptors: a man aged 45-60 years with Graves' hyperthyroidism. Each CDR3 is given with its conserved first and last residue. The D gene is left open where the match is weak. The size field is filled for only some rows; it gives once, few, many or a size class.

v_gene: TRBV6-1; j_gene: TRBJ2-7; d_gene: TRBD2; abundance: few; CDR3aa: CASRPAWGGYEQYF; CDR3nt: TGTGCCAGCAGACCCGCCTGGGGGGGGTACGAGCAGTACTTC
v_gene: TRBV27; j_gene: TRBJ2-7; d_gene: .; abundance: many; CDR3aa: CASSSGYEQYF; CDR3nt: TGTGCCAGCAGCTCAGGGTACGAGCAGTACTTC
v_gene: TRBV18; j_gene: TRBJ1-4; d_gene: .; abundance: many; CDR3aa: CASSSDRNEKLFF; CDR3nt: TGTGCCAGCTCATCTGACAGAAATGAAAAACTGTTTTTT
v_gene: TRBV28; j_gene: TRBJ2-2; d_gene: .; abundance: many; CDR3aa: CASSLAGQIRNTGELFF; CDR3nt: TGTGCCAGCAGTCTAGCTGGACAGATAAGAAACACCGGGGAGCTGTTTTTT
v_gene: TRBV11-2; j_gene: TRBJ2-3; d_gene: TRBD2; abundance: many; CDR3aa: CASRPAGSTDTQYF; CDR3nt: TGTGCCAGCAGGCCAGCGGGAAGCACAGATACGCAGTATTTT
v_gene: TRBV12-3/TRBV12-4; j_gene: TRBJ1-5; d_gene: TRBD1; abundance: .; CDR3aa: CASSSRQGAGIVSNQPQHF; CDR3nt: TGTGCCAGCAGTTCGCGACAGGGGGCTGGGATTGTAAGCAATCAGCCCCAGCATTTT
v_gene: TRBV19; j_gene: TRBJ1-5; d_gene: .; abundance: .; CDR3aa: CASSMWSGYNQPQHF; CDR3nt: TGTGCCAGTAGTATGTGGTCAGGGTACAATCAGCCCCAGCATTTT
v_gene: TRBV28; j_gene: TRBJ2-7; d_gene: TRBD2; abundance: many; CDR3aa: CASSSSGTTYEQYF; CDR3nt: TGTGCCAGCAGCAGTAGCGGGACTACCTACGAGCAGTACTTC
v_gene: TRBV9; j_gene: TRBJ2-7; d_gene: .; abundance: many; CDR3aa: CASSVGPSSSYEQYF; CDR3nt: TGTGCCAGCAGCGTAGGTCCTAGCAGCTCCTACGAGCAGTACTTC
v_gene: TRBV4-1; j_gene: TRBJ1-2; d_gene: .; abundance: .; CDR3aa: CASRSTGGARGYTF; CDR3nt: TGCGCCAGCAGATCAACGGGGGGCGCTAGGGGCTACACCTTC
v_gene: TRBV28; j_gene: TRBJ1-5; d_gene: .; abundance: many; CDR3aa: CASSLGQGRDQPQHF; CDR3nt: TGTGCCAGCAGTTTAGGGCAGGGAAGGGATCAGCCCCAGCATTTT
v_gene: TRBV4-3; j_gene: TRBJ1-2; d_gene: .; abundance: .; CDR3aa: CASSQDGAVYGYTF; CDR3nt: TGCGCCAGCAGCCAAGATGGGGCAGTCTATGGCTACACCTTC
v_gene: TRBV2; j_gene: TRBJ1-6; d_gene: .; abundance: many; CDR3aa: CASRRTDNSPLHF; CDR3nt: TGTGCCAGCAGGAGGACAGATAATTCACCCCTCCACTTT
v_gene: TRBV9; j_gene: TRBJ1-5; d_gene: .; abundance: .; CDR3aa: CASSVDGGEFQPQHF; CDR3nt: TGTGCCAGCAGCGTAGATGGAGGGGAGTTTCAGCCCCAGCATTTT
v_gene: TRBV7-9; j_gene: TRBJ2-5; d_gene: .; abundance: many; CDR3aa: CASSPQVLETQYF; CDR3nt: TGTGCCAGCAGCCCTCAGGTTTTAGAGACCCAGTACTTC
v_gene: TRBV28; j_gene: TRBJ2-1; d_gene: .; abundance: .; CDR3aa: CASPNEGGAYNEQFF; CDR3nt: TGTGCCAGCCCAAACGAGGGGGGGGCTTACAATGAGCAGTTCTTC
v_gene: TRBV5-1; j_gene: TRBJ1-5; d_gene: TRBD1; abundance: few; CDR3aa: CASSPRTGVEQPQHF; CDR3nt: TGCGCCAGCAGCCCCCGGACAGGGGTGGAGCAGCCCCAGCATTTT
v_gene: TRBV13; j_gene: TRBJ2-5; d_gene: .; abundance: many; CDR3aa: CASSLREQETQYF; CDR3nt: TGTGCCAGCAGCCTCCGGGAGCAAGAGACCCAGTACTTC
v_gene: TRBV6-2/TRBV6-3; j_gene: TRBJ2-1; d_gene: .; abundance: many; CDR3aa: CASSYSNEQFF; CDR3nt: TGTGCCAGCAGTTATTCCAATGAGCAGTTCTTC
v_gene: TRBV12-3/TRBV12-4; j_gene: TRBJ2-3; d_gene: .; abundance: many; CDR3aa: CASSFGNTQYF; CDR3nt: TGTGCCAGCAGTTTTGGGAATACGCAGTATTTT
v_gene: TRBV27; j_gene: TRBJ2-4; d_gene: TRBD2; abundance: many; CDR3aa: CASSRDLGLARQNIQYF; CDR3nt: TGTGCCAGCAGTAGGGATCTCGGACTAGCGAGGCAAAACATTCAGTACTTC
v_gene: TRBV7-2; j_gene: TRBJ2-5; d_gene: .; abundance: many; CDR3aa: CASRLGGFGGETQYF; CDR3nt: TGTGCCAGCAGGCTAGGCGGGTTTGGAGGAGAGACCCAGTACTTC
v_gene: TRBV28; j_gene: TRBJ1-1; d_gene: .; abundance: many; CDR3aa: CASYQGGNTEAFF; CDR3nt: TGTGCCAGCTACCAAGGGGGGAACACTGAAGCTTTCTTT
v_gene: TRBV9; j_gene: TRBJ1-1; d_gene: .; abundance: many; CDR3aa: CASSGISGVNTEAFF; CDR3nt: TGTGCCAGCAGCGGGATCTCGGGGGTGAACACTGAAGCTTTCTTT
v_gene: TRBV20-1; j_gene: TRBJ2-7; d_gene: TRBD2; abundance: .; CDR3aa: CSAKTSGAFYEQYF; CDR3nt: TGCAGTGCTAAGACTAGCGGGGCCTTCTACGAGCAGTACTTC
v_gene: TRBV28; j_gene: TRBJ2-1; d_gene: .; abundance: many; CDR3aa: CASSSSNYNEQFF; CDR3nt: TGTGCCAGCAGTTCTTCTAACTACAATGAGCAGTTCTTC
v_gene: TRBV27; j_gene: TRBJ1-1; d_gene: .; abundance: many; CDR3aa: CASSARRTTEAFF; CDR3nt: TGTGCCAGCAGTGCCAGACGGACCACTGAAGCTTTCTTT
v_gene: TRBV5-1; j_gene: TRBJ1-4; d_gene: .; abundance: .; CDR3aa: CASSGGTPGEKLFF; CDR3nt: TGCGCCAGCAGCGGCGGGACACCTGGCGAAAAACTGTTTTTT
v_gene: TRBV25-1; j_gene: TRBJ2-7; d_gene: TRBD1; abundance: many; CDR3aa: CASSESGSDRGYEQYF; CDR3nt: TGTGCCAGCAGTGAATCCGGATCGGACAGGGGCTACGAGCAGTACTTC
v_gene: TRBV19; j_gene: TRBJ2-7; d_gene: .; abundance: .; CDR3aa: CASSMSAGAYEQYF; CDR3nt: TGTGCCAGTAGTATGAGTGCAGGGGCCTACGAGCAGTACTTC
v_gene: TRBV19; j_gene: TRBJ1-1; d_gene: .; abundance: .; CDR3aa: CASSITGYTEAFF; CDR3nt: TGTGCCAGTAGTATTACAGGGTACACTGAAGCTTTCTTT
v_gene: TRBV28; j_gene: TRBJ2-1; d_gene: TRBD2; abundance: few; CDR3aa: CASSLSGRGEFF; CDR3nt: TGTGCCAGCAGTTTAAGCGGGAGGGGTGAGTTCTTC
v_gene: TRBV9; j_gene: TRBJ1-5; d_gene: .; abundance: many; CDR3aa: CASSVGQGGNQPQHF; CDR3nt: TGTGCCAGCAGTGTGGGGCAGGGTGGCAATCAGCCCCAGCATTTT
v_gene: TRBV6-2/TRBV6-3; j_gene: TRBJ1-2; d_gene: TRBD1; abundance: few; CDR3aa: CASSYGTGYYGYTF; CDR3nt: TGTGCCAGCAGTTACGGGACAGGCTACTATGGCTACACCTTC
v_gene: TRBV7-9; j_gene: TRBJ2-1; d_gene: .; abundance: many; CDR3aa: CASRASGRGANEQFF; CDR3nt: TGTGCCAGCAGGGCCTCGGGACGAGGAGCCAATGAGCAGTTCTTC
v_gene: TRBV4-1; j_gene: TRBJ2-1; d_gene: .; abundance: .; CDR3aa: CASSQVGPQNEQFF; CDR3nt: TGCGCCAGCAGCCAAGTGGGGCCACAGAATGAGCAGTTCTTC
v_gene: TRBV28; j_gene: TRBJ2-2; d_gene: TRBD2; abundance: .; CDR3aa: CASSPAGATNTGELFF; CDR3nt: TGTGCCAGCAGTCCAGCGGGGGCTACGAACACCGGGGAGCTGTTTTTT
v_gene: TRBV28; j_gene: TRBJ2-1; d_gene: .; abundance: few; CDR3aa: CASSARDLSSNEQFF; CDR3nt: TGTGCCAGCAGTGCCCGGGACCTTTCGAGTAATGAGCAGTTCTTC
v_gene: TRBV7-3; j_gene: TRBJ2-3; d_gene: .; abundance: many; CDR3aa: CASSPVGGADTQYF; CDR3nt: TGTGCCAGCAGCCCAGTCGGGGGCGCAGATACGCAGTATTTT
v_gene: TRBV20-1; j_gene: TRBJ1-5; d_gene: .; abundance: few; CDR3aa: CSAGVGGQVQPQHF; CDR3nt: TGCAGTGCTGGGGTAGGGGGGCAGGTTCAGCCCCAGCATTTT
v_gene: TRBV7-3; j_gene: TRBJ2-1; d_gene: .; abundance: .; CDR3aa: CASSPGTLAYNEQFF; CDR3nt: TGTGCCAGCAGCCCTGGGACTCTAGCTTACAATGAGCAGTTCTTC